The next 2 T cell receptor beta chains were all read from a single sample in a study of T cells in Graves' hyperthyroidism and ophthalmopathy. Amplification yielded TCR beta CDR3 regions, with RNA transcripts as the source. First-round RT-PCR with HTBI primers amplified the TCR CDR3 region. One entry per CDR3 protein, called by TCRdb with MiXCR from the multiplex PCR reads. Of almost 600,000 distinct CDR3 sequences in the sample, 11% to 15% are singletons; the top ten hold more than 4.5%. The specimen was blood. The source is a woman in her thirties with Graves' hyperthyroidism that later progressed to Graves' ophthalmopathy.

V and J are TRBV6-2 or TRBV6-3 and TRBJ2-5; the D gene could be TRBD1 or TRBD2 (5 bases each). The CDR3 runs to 15 residues. V was pared by 6 bases and J by 5 bases, with 19 bases between. Per germline, CDR1 MNHEY and CDR2 SVGEGT. Here the CDR3 DNA reads TGTGCCAGCAGAAAGCTTGGGGCCTCGGGGGAGACCCAGTACTTC. Translated: CASRKLGASGETQYF.

V gene TRBV6-1 combines with J gene TRBJ2-1; the match to TRBD2 covers 14 bases. Germline CDR1 reads MNHNS; CDR2 reads SASEGT. J lost 8 bases, V lost 5 bases, and 11 bases had no gene match. This CDR3 region has 17 residues. CDR3 residues: CASSLSGLAGGWDEQFF. For the CDR3, the DNA is TGTGCCAGCAGTCTCTCAGGACTAGCGGGAGGCTGGGATGAGCAGTTCTTC.